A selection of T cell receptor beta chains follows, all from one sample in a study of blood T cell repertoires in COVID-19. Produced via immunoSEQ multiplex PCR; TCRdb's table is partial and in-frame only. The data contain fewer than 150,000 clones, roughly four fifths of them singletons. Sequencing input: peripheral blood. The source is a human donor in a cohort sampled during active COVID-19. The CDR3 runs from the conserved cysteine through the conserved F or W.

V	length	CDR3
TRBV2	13	CASRGQGYTEAFF
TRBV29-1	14	CSVEGQGVSQPQHF
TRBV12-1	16	CASSFRASGPVDEQFF
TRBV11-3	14	CASSLDPTSGELFF
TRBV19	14	CASRDRGGNSPLHF
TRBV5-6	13	CASSLDSVETQYF
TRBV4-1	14	CASSRGLITDTQYF
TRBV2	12	CASQQSNSPLHF
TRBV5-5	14	CASSLRLAGTLGFF
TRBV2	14	CASSEAGRFYGYTF
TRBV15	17	CATSSPGLAGDQETQYF
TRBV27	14	CASSLRTSTDTQYF
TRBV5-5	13	CASSSDLWGSRLF
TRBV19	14	CASSPKTGFRELFF
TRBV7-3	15	CASSIIGGATDTQYF
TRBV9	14	CASSVEADPRKLFF
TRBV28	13	CASSWGTGEQLHF
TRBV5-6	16	CASSDGLAGSTDTQYF
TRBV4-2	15	CASSQERGGPDTQYF
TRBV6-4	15	CASSGSGGGTDTQYF
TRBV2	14	CASRGAANTGELFF
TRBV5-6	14	CASSLGRDTQSLHF
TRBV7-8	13	CASSLGTGSMVFF
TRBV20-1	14	CSASLGTVGYEQYF
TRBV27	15	CASSLAAGAYETQYF
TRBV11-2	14	CASSLNRGDTEAFF
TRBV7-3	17	CASSPETEGALENTIYF
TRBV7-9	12	CASSSGQYEQYF
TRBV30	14	CAWSPGSVNYEQYF
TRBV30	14	CAWSETGPGEKLFF
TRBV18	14	CASSPGQGNSPLHF
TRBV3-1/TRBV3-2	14	CASSHVDSYNEQFF
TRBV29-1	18	CSVTVPGQGAISTDTQYF
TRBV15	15	CATSTSGGTIYGYTF
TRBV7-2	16	CASSLDFDSTNYGYTF
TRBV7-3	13	CATSRQANTEAFF
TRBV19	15	CASRRGGVNTGELFF
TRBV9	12	CASSPRRVEAFF
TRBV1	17	CISSQPGLAGDTGELFF
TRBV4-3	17	CASSKRAGGGENSPLHF
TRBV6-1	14	CASSEGTGGQPQHF
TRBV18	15	CASSQLQGARYEQYF
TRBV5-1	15	CASSPSPSLPSGYTF
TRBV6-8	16	CASKTDPGQTLQPQHF
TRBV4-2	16	CASSQDRRGRADTQYF
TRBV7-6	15	CASSLAGRGGEKLFF
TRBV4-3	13	CASSRGGENIQYF
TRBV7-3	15	CASSPGTLYNYGYTF
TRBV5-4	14	CASSLPGSTDTQYF
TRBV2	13	CASSAGQEETQYF
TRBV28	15	CASSLGGGGTENLFF
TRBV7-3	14	CASSPRGRRETQYF
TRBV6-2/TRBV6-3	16	CASSYYHGQIDTEAFF